This T cell receptor beta chain was identified during a study of blood T cells in healthy people across ages. A J-beta primer mix and a sample-barcoded 5' primer were used in a second PCR of roughly 6 to 12 cycles. The template-switch adaptor, which had 12 random nucleotides, put a tag on each cDNA molecule. TCRdb processed the 5' RACE reads anew with MiXCR; each CDR3 protein has one entry. The repertoire holds 550,000 to 750,000 distinct CDR3 sequences, approximately 21% seen once, with more than 3% in the top ten. This clonotype was recorded many times. The length of the CDR3 is 15 residues. V dropped 1 base and J dropped 2 bases, with 13 bases sitting between them. Germline lookup yields CDR1 DFQATT and CDR2 SNEGSKA (reference sequence).

This receptor was taken from a man between 65 and 85 years old in good health. Sequencing used blood. V and J are TRBV20-1 and TRBJ2-3; possibly TRBD2 for D (6 bases). In nucleotides, the CDR3 is TGCAGTGCTAGAGTAGGCGGGAAGACCACAGATACGCAGTATTTT. Its translation is CSARVGGKTTDTQYF.